These 19 T cell receptor beta chains share one sample of origin, sequenced in a study of blood T cell repertoires in COVID-19. This table comes from immunoSEQ multiplex PCR, and its TCRdb copy is limited to in-frame clones, with some not included. The table includes 120,000 or so clones, around four fifths detected once. Sequenced material: peripheral blood. The receptors were sampled from a woman in her fifties or sixties with acute or convalescent COVID-19.

The chain recombines TRBV6-1 with TRBJ2-3; D is undetermined. V lost 2 bases and J lost 4, with 4 bases in between. The CDR3 extends over 12 amino acids. Germline CDR1 MNHNS, CDR2 SASEGT. CDR3 amino acids: CASSESSDTQYF. In DNA, the CDR3 is TGTGCCAGCAGTGAATCCTCAGATACGCAGTATTTT.

This chain connects TRBV6-2 or TRBV6-3 to TRBJ1-6; 7 bases line up with TRBD1. Germline V gene data show CDR1 as MNHEY and CDR2 as SVGEGT. The CDR3 sequence is 18 residues long. V lost 2 bases and J lost 9; bases outside the gene matches: 16. CDR3 region: CASSYSYRGGGPISPLHF. The CDR3 bases are TGTGCCAGCAGTTACAGCTACAGGGGAGGAGGCCCTATTTCACCCCTCCACTTT.

This chain joins TRBV30 and TRBJ2-1; TRBD2 is a possible D gene (5 bases). The germline V gene has CDR1 GTSNPN and CDR2 SVGIG (reference sequence). V was trimmed by 4 bases and J by 8 bases, leaving 15 bases between them. The CDR3 sequence is 13 residues long. CDR3 bases: TGTGCCTGGAACCCCCTGACGGAGGATGAGCAGTTCTTC. Protein sequence: CAWNPLTEDEQFF. The full variable domain, with the rest looked up from reference TRBV30 and TRBJ2-1, is SQTIHQWPATLVQPVGSPLSLECTVEGTSNPNLYWYRQAAGRGLQLLFYSVGIGQISSEVPQNLSASRPQDRQFILSSKKLLLSDSGFYLCAWNPLTEDEQFFGPGTRLTVL.

V gene TRBV6-2 or TRBV6-3 combines with J gene TRBJ1-2; D remains unclear. The CDR3 loop spans 14 amino acids. V lost 2 bases to trimming and J lost 7 bases, with 14 bases between them. Per germline, CDR1 MNHEY and CDR2 SVGEGT. CDR3 in DNA: TGTGCCAGCAGTTACGGGAGGGCCGTACGTGGCTACACCTTC. Protein product: CASSYGRAVRGYTF.

In this sample, this clone turned up a few times. DNA of the CDR3: TGTGCCACCGCTCCGGGACAAAACACCGGGGAGCTGTTTTTT. Protein sequence: CATAPGQNTGELFF. The chain links TRBV24-1 to TRBJ2-2, with D maybe TRBD1 (6 bases). Germline CDR1 and CDR2: KGHDR and SFDVKD. Trimming shortened V by 9 bases and J by 2 bases, and 12 bases separated the two germline ends. The CDR3 has 14 residues.

This clone was observed a few times. This chain links TRBV29-1 with TRBJ2-5; D might be TRBD1 (7 bases). V was trimmed by 7 bases and J by 4 bases, leaving 19 bases between them. This CDR3 has 14 amino acids. Germline V gives CDR1 SQVTM, CDR2 ANQGSEA. The CDR3 is CSALTSGGRETQYF. Here the CDR3 DNA reads TGCAGCGCCCTAACCTCAGGGGGGCGAGAGACCCAGTACTTC.

This chain links TRBV19 with TRBJ2-7; 14 nucleotides line up with TRBD2. J was trimmed by 2 bases and V by 5 bases; bases with no gene match: 11. This CDR3 comprises 18 residues. The germline V gene has CDR1 LNHDA and CDR2 SQIVND (reference sequence). The CDR3 sequence is CASSPRTSGGQNPYEQYF. The CDR3 region has the DNA TGTGCCAGTAGTCCCAGGACTAGCGGGGGGCAGAACCCCTACGAGCAGTACTTC.

CDR3 in DNA: TGTGCCAGCAGTACTTACCGAGGCGAGCAGTACTTC. Protein: CASSTYRGEQYF. This chain uses TRBV6-2 or TRBV6-3 with TRBJ2-7; D call uncertain. Germline V gene data show CDR1 as MNHEY and CDR2 as SVGEGT. V lost 5 bases and J lost 6, with 11 bases in between. This CDR3 is 12 amino acids long.

This clone was detected only once. The chain uses TRBV28 and TRBJ2-7, with TRBD1 matching over 9 bases. The CDR3 sequence is 12 residues long. Trimming cost V 5 bases and J 4 bases; bases outside gene matches: 0. CDR1 and CDR2 from the germline V gene are MDHEN and SYDVKM. In DNA, the CDR3 is TGTGCCAGCAGTGGACAGGGGTACGAGCAGTACTTC. Encoded protein: CASSGQGYEQYF.

The chain has TRBV4-1 and TRBJ1-4, with TRBD1 matching over 11 bases. CDR1 MGHRA and CDR2 YSYEKL come from the germline V gene. V trimming: 1 base; J trimming: 7 bases; junction bases outside the gene matches: 5. This CDR3 region has 16 residues. The chain's CDR3 is CASSQVLGTGGEKLFF. The CDR3 DNA reads TGCGCCAGCAGCCAAGTTCTTGGGACAGGGGGTGAAAAACTGTTTTTT.

The chain has TRBV30 and TRBJ2-3; D is undetermined. The CDR3 contains 13 residues. Germline lookup yields CDR1 GTSNPN and CDR2 SVGIG (reference sequence). V lost 1 base, J lost 0 bases, and 5 bases lay in between. The CDR3 region is CAWSGLSTDTQYF. The CDR3 coding sequence is TGTGCCTGGAGTGGACTTAGCACAGATACGCAGTATTTT.

This clone was detected once. The rearrangement uses TRBV9 and TRBJ2-1; D may be TRBD1 (6 bases). With 3 bases removed from V and 1 base from J, the gap between germline ends came to 14 bases. The CDR3 covers 16 residues. Germline-derived CDR1 and CDR2 are SGDLS and YYNGEE. CDR3: CASSGPTGNSYNEQFF. The CDR3 nucleotides read TGTGCCAGCAGCGGTCCAACAGGGAATTCCTACAATGAGCAGTTCTTC.

V usage is TRBV20-1 and J usage is TRBJ1-4; TRBD1 matches 10 bases. Germline CDR1 reads DFQATT; CDR2 reads SNEGSKA (reference sequence). J was trimmed by 10 bases and V by 5 bases; bases with no gene match: 1. CDR3 length equals 11 residues. CDR3 sequence: CSAGQGVKLFF. Here the CDR3 DNA reads TGCAGTGCTGGACAGGGGGTAAAACTGTTTTTT.

The chain couples TRBV29-1 to TRBJ2-1; D is uncertain. The CDR3 contains 13 residues. Trimming removed 4 bases from V and 3 bases from J, with 10 bases in between. Germline V CDR1 and CDR2: SQVTM, ANQGSEA. DNA of the CDR3: TGCAGCGTTGCTAAACGCGACTACAATGAGCAGTTCTTC. Protein: CSVAKRDYNEQFF.

The chain carries TRBV9 and TRBJ1-5; TRBD1 is a possible D gene (5 bases). This CDR3 is 15 amino acids long. V was cut by 0 bases and J by 7 bases, with 14 bases left in between. Germline loops: CDR1 SGDLS, CDR2 YYNGEE. CDR3 in amino acids: CASSVDPNRKQPQHF. The CDR3 coding sequence is TGTGCCAGCAGCGTAGACCCGAACAGGAAGCAGCCCCAGCATTTT. The full variable domain, rest sourced from reference TRBV9 and TRBJ1-5, is DSGVTQTPKHLITATGQRVTLRCSPRSGDLSVYWYQQSLDQGLQFLIQYYNGEERAKGNILERFSAQQFPDLHSELNLSSLELGDSALYFCASSVDPNRKQPQHFGDGTRLSIL.

This clone was detected only a few times. This chain links TRBV18 with TRBJ2-2, with a possible D match to TRBD1 (6 bases). Germline CDR1 and CDR2: KGHSH and LQKENI. This CDR3 is built from 15 residues. With 3 bases removed from V and 5 bases from J, the gap between germline ends came to 13 bases. The CDR3 nucleotides read TGTGCCAGCTCACCTGGACCAGGGGTAACCGGGGAGCTGTTTTTT. Its protein product is CASSPGPGVTGELFF.

The chain is built from TRBV5-5 and TRBJ2-1; no firm D call. V was clipped by 4 bases and J by 2 bases, with 19 bases between them. The CDR3 has 17 amino acids. Germline V gene sequence: CDR1 SGHKS, CDR2 YYEKEE (reference sequence). The CDR3 DNA sequence: TGTGCCAGCAGCCCCCGCCAAAGAGGTTACACCTACAATGAGCAGTTCTTC. It codes for CASSPRQRGYTYNEQFF.

The rearrangement joins TRBV5-4 to TRBJ2-2, with TRBD2 as a possible D gene (7 bases). The CDR3 sequence is 15 residues long. V was trimmed by 4 bases and J by 4 bases, leaving 14 bases between them. CDR1 and CDR2 (germline): SGHNT, YYREEE (reference sequence). DNA of the CDR3: TGTGCCAGCAGCCTCCCGGGGGGCCGCACCGGGGAGCTGTTTTTT. This sequence encodes CASSLPGGRTGELFF.

V gene TRBV5-1 combines with J gene TRBJ2-3; possible D gene TRBD1, 6 bases. The V end was cut by 4 bases, the J end by 6 bases, with 15 bases between. The germline V gene encodes CDR1 SGHRS and CDR2 YFSETQ. This CDR3 is 14 amino acids long. DNA of the CDR3: TGCGCCAGCAGCCCCGGACAGCCGGGGGATACGCAGTATTTT. It yields the protein CASSPGQPGDTQYF.